This is a list of T cell receptor beta chains from one sample in a study of Graves' ophthalmopathy and Graves' hyperthyroidism. One entry per CDR3 protein, called by TCRdb with MiXCR from the multiplex PCR reads. This table has under 350,000 distinct CDR3 sequences, around a sixth appearing once. The sample taken for sequencing was peripheral blood. The source of these receptors is an adult man with Graves' ophthalmopathy. Each CDR3 is given with its conserved first and last residue. Each record gives: J gene, D gene, clone size, V gene, CDR3 DNA, CDR3 protein. A D gene is named only where the DNA matches it firmly. For some rows the clone size is stated as once, few or many, or as a class when expanded; others skip it.

J gene: TRBJ2-7
D gene: TRBD2
clone size: .
V gene: TRBV6-1
CDR3 DNA: TGTGCCAGCCGAATTCGGACTAGCGGGAGAAAATACGAGCAGTACTTC
CDR3 protein: CASRIRTSGRKYEQYF

J gene: TRBJ2-7
D gene: .
clone size: .
V gene: TRBV7-2
CDR3 DNA: TGTGCCAGCAGCTTAGCGGGAGTTCAGAACGAGCAGTACTTC
CDR3 protein: CASSLAGVQNEQYF

J gene: TRBJ2-5
D gene: .
clone size: many
V gene: TRBV2
CDR3 DNA: TGTGCCGCCCAAAAAGGGGAGGAGACCCAGTACTTC
CDR3 protein: CAAQKGEETQYF

J gene: TRBJ2-7
D gene: .
clone size: .
V gene: TRBV5-1
CDR3 DNA: TGCGCCAGCAGCTTCACAGGACAGAAGGGCTACGAGCAGTACTTC
CDR3 protein: CASSFTGQKGYEQYF

J gene: TRBJ1-1
D gene: .
clone size: many
V gene: TRBV6-2/TRBV6-3
CDR3 DNA: TGTGCCAGCAGTTCAGACAGGAGACAGAACACTGAAGCTTTCTTT
CDR3 protein: CASSSDRRQNTEAFF

J gene: TRBJ2-7
D gene: .
clone size: many
V gene: TRBV25-1
CDR3 DNA: TGTGCCAGCAGTGTCGGAGGCTCGGAATACTTCGAGCAGTACTTC
CDR3 protein: CASSVGGSEYFEQYF

J gene: TRBJ2-2
D gene: .
clone size: .
V gene: TRBV6-1
CDR3 DNA: TGTGCCAGCAGGCAATACAAGACCACCGGGGAGCTGTTTTTT
CDR3 protein: CASRQYKTTGELFF

J gene: TRBJ1-2
D gene: TRBD1
clone size: many
V gene: TRBV6-5
CDR3 DNA: TGTGCCAGCAGTTCACCGACAGGGACCTATGGCTACACCTTC
CDR3 protein: CASSSPTGTYGYTF

J gene: TRBJ1-2
D gene: .
clone size: .
V gene: TRBV29-1
CDR3 DNA: TGCAGCGTTGAAAAGAGAACCTCCTATGGCTACACCTTC
CDR3 protein: CSVEKRTSYGYTF

J gene: TRBJ1-3
D gene: .
clone size: many
V gene: TRBV7-3
CDR3 DNA: TGTGCCAGCAGCTTAACGCAGGGCTCTGGAAACACCATATATTTT
CDR3 protein: CASSLTQGSGNTIYF

J gene: TRBJ2-7
D gene: .
clone size: many
V gene: TRBV29-1
CDR3 DNA: TGCAGCGTTACGAACGGGTTAGGCCCACCCTACGAGCAGTACTTC
CDR3 protein: CSVTNGLGPPYEQYF

J gene: TRBJ1-6
D gene: .
clone size: many
V gene: TRBV5-1
CDR3 DNA: TGCGCCAGCAGCCACCCGGACAGAGATTCACCCCTCCACTTT
CDR3 protein: CASSHPDRDSPLHF

J gene: TRBJ2-3
D gene: .
clone size: many
V gene: TRBV24-1
CDR3 DNA: TGTGCCACCAGTGACCCCGACGGCACAGATACGCAGTATTTT
CDR3 protein: CATSDPDGTDTQYF

J gene: TRBJ2-7
D gene: .
clone size: many
V gene: TRBV5-1
CDR3 DNA: TGCGCCAGCAGCTACGGTTCACTCGGGGGCGAGCAGTACTTC
CDR3 protein: CASSYGSLGGEQYF

J gene: TRBJ1-1
D gene: .
clone size: .
V gene: TRBV12-3/TRBV12-4
CDR3 DNA: TGTGCCAGCAGTTTAAAGTTTAGTCTTGAAGCTTTCTTT
CDR3 protein: CASSLKFSLEAFF

J gene: TRBJ2-7
D gene: .
clone size: many
V gene: TRBV7-9
CDR3 DNA: TGTGCCAGCAGCTTAACCCCAGGGGCGTCCTACGAGCAGTACTTC
CDR3 protein: CASSLTPGASYEQYF

J gene: TRBJ2-7
D gene: .
clone size: many
V gene: TRBV20-1
CDR3 DNA: TGCAGTGCTTTTGGGCCCTACGAGCAGTACTTC
CDR3 protein: CSAFGPYEQYF

J gene: TRBJ2-6
D gene: TRBD1
clone size: many
V gene: TRBV6-5
CDR3 DNA: TGTGCCAGCAGGAGATCCGGGACAGGACATAATCTCTCTGGGGCCAACGTCCTGACTTTC
CDR3 protein: CASRRSGTGHNLSGANVLTF

J gene: TRBJ1-1
D gene: TRBD1
clone size: many
V gene: TRBV12-3/TRBV12-4
CDR3 DNA: TGTGCCAGCAGTTTCCCTGAGACAGGGGAAGGCCGTAAGCTTTCGAATTGTGGAGCTTTCTTT
CDR3 protein: CASSFPETGEGRKLSNCGAFF

J gene: TRBJ2-5
D gene: .
clone size: many
V gene: TRBV3-1
CDR3 DNA: TGTGCCAGCAGACGAGTCGGGGAGACCCAGTACTTC
CDR3 protein: CASRRVGETQYF

J gene: TRBJ2-2
D gene: .
clone size: .
V gene: TRBV6-1
CDR3 DNA: TGTGCCAGCACGGGCGCAGGGGCCGGGGAGCTGTTTTTT
CDR3 protein: CASTGAGAGELFF

J gene: TRBJ1-2
D gene: .
clone size: many
V gene: TRBV7-2
CDR3 DNA: TGTGCCAGCAGCTTACTACAGGGCTCTAACTATGGCTACACCTTC
CDR3 protein: CASSLLQGSNYGYTF

J gene: TRBJ2-7
D gene: TRBD1
clone size: many
V gene: TRBV28
CDR3 DNA: TGTGCCAGCAGTCCAGGACAGGCGCCGGTCGAGCAGTACTTC
CDR3 protein: CASSPGQAPVEQYF

J gene: TRBJ2-5
D gene: TRBD1
clone size: many
V gene: TRBV5-1
CDR3 DNA: TGCGCCAGCAGCTCTTTGGACAGGTTGGAGACCCAGTACTTC
CDR3 protein: CASSSLDRLETQYF

J gene: TRBJ2-2
D gene: .
clone size: many
V gene: TRBV6-2/TRBV6-3
CDR3 DNA: TGTGCCAGCACCTACGGGGGACTGGAGATCGGGGAGCTGTTTTTT
CDR3 protein: CASTYGGLEIGELFF

J gene: TRBJ2-2
D gene: .
clone size: .
V gene: TRBV12-5
CDR3 DNA: TGTGCTAGTGGTTTCCCAGGCACCGGGGAGCTGTTTTTT
CDR3 protein: CASGFPGTGELFF

J gene: TRBJ1-1
D gene: .
clone size: many
V gene: TRBV20-1
CDR3 DNA: TGCAGTGCTAGTACTTGGGGAGGGACCACTGAAGCTTTCTTT
CDR3 protein: CSASTWGGTTEAFF

J gene: TRBJ2-2
D gene: TRBD1
clone size: .
V gene: TRBV6-2/TRBV6-3
CDR3 DNA: TGTGCCAGCAGTCGGACAGGGGTCAGCACCGGGGAGCTGTTTTTT
CDR3 protein: CASSRTGVSTGELFF

J gene: TRBJ2-4
D gene: .
clone size: many
V gene: TRBV6-1
CDR3 DNA: TGTGCCAGCAGTGAGACACGGACCGGGAAAAACATTCAGTACTTC
CDR3 protein: CASSETRTGKNIQYF

J gene: TRBJ2-5
D gene: .
clone size: many
V gene: TRBV5-1
CDR3 DNA: TGCGCCAGCAGCTTGGCCAGGGGGGAAGGGACCCAGTACTTC
CDR3 protein: CASSLARGEGTQYF

J gene: TRBJ2-5
D gene: TRBD1
clone size: many
V gene: TRBV2
CDR3 DNA: TGTGCCAGCAGTAGGGGACAGCCGTACCAAGAGCCCCAGTACTTC
CDR3 protein: CASSRGQPYQEPQYF

J gene: TRBJ1-1
D gene: .
clone size: many
V gene: TRBV4-2
CDR3 DNA: TGTGCCAGCAGCCAAGTAAGTTCAGGGGCGAACACTGAAGCTTTCTTT
CDR3 protein: CASSQVSSGANTEAFF

J gene: TRBJ1-5
D gene: TRBD1
clone size: many
V gene: TRBV19
CDR3 DNA: TGTGCCAGTAGTACCCGGGACAGAAGCAATCAGCCCCAGCATTTT
CDR3 protein: CASSTRDRSNQPQHF

J gene: TRBJ1-1
D gene: TRBD1
clone size: few
V gene: TRBV19
CDR3 DNA: TGTGCCAGTAGTATACAGGGACAGGGGGATACTGAAGCTTTCTTT
CDR3 protein: CASSIQGQGDTEAFF

J gene: TRBJ1-1
D gene: .
clone size: many
V gene: TRBV30
CDR3 DNA: TGTGCCTGGAGCATCAGGGAGAACACTGAAGCTTTCTTT
CDR3 protein: CAWSIRENTEAFF

J gene: TRBJ2-7
D gene: .
clone size: many
V gene: TRBV4-2
CDR3 DNA: TGTGCCAGCAGCCAAGAACCCGGGGGGCAGGGGGCCTACGAGCAGTACTTC
CDR3 protein: CASSQEPGGQGAYEQYF

J gene: TRBJ2-7
D gene: TRBD1
clone size: many
V gene: TRBV12-3/TRBV12-4
CDR3 DNA: TGTGCCAGCAGTCCGACAGGGATTTCCTACGAGCAGTACTTC
CDR3 protein: CASSPTGISYEQYF

J gene: TRBJ2-7
D gene: TRBD1
clone size: .
V gene: TRBV6-5
CDR3 DNA: TGTGCCAGCAGGTATATGACAGGGGTCGACGAGCAGTACTTC
CDR3 protein: CASRYMTGVDEQYF

J gene: TRBJ1-1
D gene: .
clone size: many
V gene: TRBV6-2/TRBV6-3
CDR3 DNA: TGTGCCAGCAGTTGGGCCAAGAACACTGAAGCTTTCTTT
CDR3 protein: CASSWAKNTEAFF

J gene: TRBJ2-5
D gene: .
clone size: many
V gene: TRBV12-3/TRBV12-4
CDR3 DNA: TGTGCCAGCAGTTTAAGAGACTTAGAGACCCAGTACTTC
CDR3 protein: CASSLRDLETQYF

J gene: TRBJ1-1
D gene: .
clone size: many
V gene: TRBV5-1
CDR3 DNA: TGCGCCAGCAGTGAACCCCAGAACACTGAAGCTTTCTTT
CDR3 protein: CASSEPQNTEAFF

J gene: TRBJ2-2
D gene: .
clone size: many
V gene: TRBV15
CDR3 DNA: TGTGCCACCAGCGTACCCGGGACAACGAACACCGGGGAGCTGTTTTTT
CDR3 protein: CATSVPGTTNTGELFF

J gene: TRBJ1-1
D gene: .
clone size: many
V gene: TRBV12-3/TRBV12-4
CDR3 DNA: TGTGCCAGCAGTCCCTACGGTGAAACTGAAGCTTTCTTT
CDR3 protein: CASSPYGETEAFF

J gene: TRBJ2-7
D gene: .
clone size: many
V gene: TRBV7-8
CDR3 DNA: TGTGCCAGCAGCTTAGAGGCCCCCTCCTACGAGCAGTACTTC
CDR3 protein: CASSLEAPSYEQYF